A single sample gave rise to the 9 T cell receptor beta chains below, sequenced in a study of spatial heterogeneity in lung cancer. General observations from the study: Expanded alpha and beta TCR counts within tumors tracked tumor mutation counts.

Time point specified: sample taken at primary tumor resection. These receptors have no known antigen. TCRdb itself ran the 5' RACE reads through MiXCR, one entry per CDR3 protein. This table holds roughly 150 distinct CDR3 sequences, around two fifths found once. This material consisted of lung tumor tissue, taken at surgery. The receptors originated from a female donor with early-stage non-small cell lung cancer.

As regards this clonotype: Little can be read into the size of this beta chain, an off-target read in a library designed for alpha chains. The rearrangement uses TRBV27 and TRBJ2-3; D is possibly TRBD2 (5 bases). Germline V lookup: CDR1 MNHEY, CDR2 SMNVEV (reference sequence). Trimming took off 3 bases at V and 5 bases at J, with 9 bases between the two ends. This CDR3 has 13 residues. This chain's CDR3 is CASSFGKGDTQYF. In DNA form, the CDR3 reads TGTGCCAGCAGTTTCGGGAAGGGAGATACGCAGTATTTT.

This clonotype was observed a handful of times. Since it is a stray read in a library aimed at alpha chains, this beta chain has a size that is not meaningful. The gene calls are TRBV7-2 and TRBJ1-5; D remains ambiguous. This CDR3 region has 13 residues. V dropped 5 bases and J dropped 4 bases, with 9 bases sitting between them. Germline lookup yields CDR1 SGHTA and CDR2 FQGNSA. CDR3 sequence (DNA): TGTGCCAGCAGCCAAGAAATGAATCAGCCCCAGCATTTT. Its translation: CASSQEMNQPQHF.

Points on this clonotype: This beta chain is an unintended read in a library built for alpha chains; its size means little. This chain connects TRBV29-1 to TRBJ2-5; tentative D call: TRBD2 (7 bases). From germline, CDR1 is SQVTM and CDR2 ANQGSEA. Trimming took 7 bases from V and 9 from J, leaving 21 bases between them. There are 13 residues in the CDR3. This chain's CDR3 is CSAGGPRSSAQYF. In DNA form, the CDR3 reads TGCAGCGCGGGGGGCCCGAGGAGCAGCGCCCAGTACTTC.

Points on this clonotype: This beta chain was picked up by a library intended for alpha chains and is off target, so its count carries little meaning. V and J are TRBV6-2 or TRBV6-3 and TRBJ2-1; 9 bases align to TRBD2. CDR3 size: 14 residues. Germline CDR1 reads MNHEY; CDR2 reads SVGEGT. Trimming took 2 bases from V and 11 from J; bases not matched to a gene: 7. The CDR3 DNA reads as TGTGCCAGCAGTTACACCACCGGGACTAGCAAGCAGTTCTTC. Translated, it gives CASSYTTGTSKQFF.

Concerning this clonotype itself: Being off target in a library aimed at alpha chains, this beta chain has a size of little meaning. J is TRBJ1-4 and V is TRBV20-1; 8 positions match TRBD1. CDR1 is DFQATT, CDR2 SNEGSKA, per germline (reference sequence). The CDR3 covers 14 residues. J gave up 7 bases and V 0 bases, and 4 bases lay outside the gene matches. This CDR3 is CSARERTGTEKLFF. The CDR3 region has the DNA TGCAGTGCTAGAGAGCGGACAGGGACTGAAAAACTGTTTTTT.

Points on this clonotype: This beta chain slipped into a library made for alpha chains as a stray read, so its size is not meaningful. V is TRBV5-1 and J is TRBJ1-1; D is ambiguous. Trimming took off 0 bases at V and 1 base at J, with 7 bases between the two ends. Germline CDR1 SGHRS, CDR2 YFSETQ. The CDR3 is 14 residues long. The CDR3 loop is CASSLVAENTEAFF. The CDR3 region has the DNA TGCGCCAGCAGCTTGGTGGCGGAGAACACTGAAGCTTTCTTT.

This clonotype was detected only a few times. This beta chain is a stray read from a library made for alpha chains; its abundance is not meaningful. CDR3 loop: CASSADSYEQYF. The CDR3 DNA follows: TGTGCCAGCAGTGCAGACTCCTACGAGCAGTACTTC. The V and J genes are TRBV28 and TRBJ2-7, with unresolved D. The V end lost 5 bases, the J end lost 0 bases, and 5 bases lay between the germline ends. CDR1 is MDHEN, CDR2 SYDVKM, per germline. The CDR3 consists of 12 residues.

There are a few counts of this clonotype. The library was designed around alpha chains, so this beta chain is a stray read whose abundance carries little weight. The V call is TRBV10-3, the J call TRBJ2-7, with a weak D call TRBD2 (6 bases). Germline-derived CDR1 and CDR2 are ENHRY and SYGVKD. V was pared by 4 bases and J by 2 bases, with 12 bases between. This CDR3 spans 14 amino acids. The CDR3 coding sequence is TGTGCCATCAGTGCGGCGGGGTCAACCTACGAGCAGTACTTC. This gives the protein CAISAAGSTYEQYF.

There are a few counts of this clonotype. Because this beta chain is a stray read in a library intended to capture alpha chains, its abundance should not be given much weight. V gene TRBV20-1 combines with J gene TRBJ1-4, with no clear D. Trimming shortened V by 0 bases and J by 8 bases, and 13 bases separated the two germline ends. The length of the CDR3 is 14 residues. Germline assignment: CDR1 DFQATT and CDR2 SNEGSKA (reference sequence). The CDR3 spells CSARDLGIGEKLFF. CDR3 nucleotide sequence: TGCAGTGCTAGAGATCTTGGGATTGGGGAAAAACTGTTTTTT.